This T cell receptor (beta chain) was sequenced during a study of patients and donors after allogeneic stem cell transplantation. This CDR3 is built from 14 residues. V was clipped by 0 bases and J by 3 bases, with 8 bases between them. Germline CDR1 and CDR2: GTSNPN and SVGIG (reference sequence). TCRdb reprocessed the RT-PCR reads via MiXCR and lists one record per CDR3 protein. This sample yields hundreds of thousands of distinct CDR3 sequences, of which 12% to 15% are seen a single time; around a tenth belongs to the top ten. This TCR was recovered from a human donor who was either an allogeneic HSCT recipient or a stem cell or donor lymphocyte infusion donor (not recorded which). It is not recorded whose cells these are; they may come from a transplant donor. The chain recombines TRBV30 with TRBJ1-4, with D unresolved. Sequencing used blood, either unsorted or a sorted T cell fraction (not recorded which). CDR3 sequence reads: CAWSVKPANEKLFF. The CDR3 DNA follows: TGTGCCTGGAGTGTGAAGCCGGCTAATGAAAAACTGTTTTTT.